The clone carrying this T cell receptor delta chain is large by share. These data originate in a study of gamma-delta T cells after stem cell transplantation. TCRdb called clones from the RT-PCR reads again using CATT. The table lists around 2,500 delta-chain clones, 15% to 20% of them singletons, with approximately 7.5% in the top ten. Losses at the gene ends were 3 bases for V and 0 bases for J; bases not matched to a gene: 11. Germline CDR1 GEAIGNYY, CDR2 EKD. This CDR3 has 20 amino acids. The sequencing input was gamma-delta T cells. The chain joins TRDV2 to TRDJ3, with 9 positions matching TRDD3. This TCR derives from a human donor. It is not recorded whose cells these are; they may come from a transplant donor. The CDR3 loop is CACDSATGGLVSWDTRQMFF. CDR3 bases: TGTGCCTGTGACTCCGCCACTGGGGGACTCGTCTCCTGGGACACCCGACAGATGTTTTTC.